The 30 T cell receptor beta chains below were found in one sample sequenced in a study of blood T cell repertoires in COVID-19. The method was immunoSEQ multiplex PCR; TCRdb's version includes in-frame clones alone and lacks a portion of them. The sample lists hundreds of thousands of clones; 86% were seen once. The sample comprised peripheral blood. These TCRs come from a woman younger than 45 who had recovered from COVID-19.

This chain joins TRBV7-2 and TRBJ2-7, with D possibly TRBD1 on 7 matching bases. Germline assignment: CDR1 SGHTA and CDR2 FQGNSA. The V and J ends lost 2 bases and 2 bases respectively, with 13 bases between them. This CDR3 contains 15 residues. CDR3 protein: CASSLNRGLPYEQYF. The CDR3 nucleotides read TGTGCCAGCAGCTTAAACAGGGGACTCCCCTACGAGCAGTACTTC.

The chain recombines TRBV5-1 with TRBJ1-2; a possible D gene is TRBD1 (6 bases). CDR1 and CDR2 (germline): SGHRS, YFSETQ. The CDR3 extends over 16 amino acids. The germline V and J ends were trimmed by 0 bases and 4 bases, with 16 bases remaining between them. CDR3 sequence: CASSLERGAIGYGYTF. In DNA form, the CDR3 reads TGCGCCAGCAGCTTGGAGCGGGGGGCTATTGGCTATGGCTACACCTTC.

The rearrangement uses TRBV6-2 or TRBV6-3 and TRBJ1-2; TRBD1 might be the D (5 bases). Per germline, CDR1 MNHEY and CDR2 SVGEGT. The V gene lost 4 bases and the J gene lost 4 bases, with 16 bases spanning the gap. This CDR3 is built from 15 residues. CDR3 nucleotide sequence: TGTGCCAGCAGTTCGCGGGACCGACCCGTCTATGGCTACACCTTC. This codes for CASSSRDRPVYGYTF.

This CDR3 reads CASIPKKGGYTEAFF. CDR3 nucleotides: TGTGCCAGCATTCCAAAAAAAGGGGGCTACACTGAAGCTTTCTTT. The chain employs TRBV25-1 and TRBJ1-1; 7 bases fit TRBD1. Germline V gene sequence: CDR1 MGHDK, CDR2 SYGVNS. V lost 7 bases and J lost 3; bases outside the gene matches: 11. CDR3 size: 15 residues.

The V call is TRBV2, the J call TRBJ2-7, with D possibly being TRBD2 (5 bases). Deletions cut 6 bases from V and 3 bases from J, with 15 bases between. CDR3 size: 14 residues. Germline V gene sequence: CDR1 SNHLY, CDR2 FYNNEI. CDR3 residues: CASRLDTIYYEQYF. CDR3 nucleotides: TGTGCCAGCAGACTAGACACAATCTACTACGAGCAGTACTTC. Filled out from reference TRBV2 and TRBJ2-7, the complete variable domain reads EPEVTQTPSHQVTQMGQEVILRCVPISNHLYFYWYRQILGQKVEFLVSFYNNEISEKSEIFDDQFSVERPDGSNFTLKIRSTKLEDSAMYFCASRLDTIYYEQYFGPGTRLTVT.

The gene calls are TRBV27 and TRBJ1-3, with D hard to call. The germline CDR1 and CDR2 sequences are MNHEY and SMNVEV (reference sequence). The CDR3 is 13 amino acids. With 11 bases removed from V and 0 bases from J, the gap between germline ends came to 11 bases. CDR3 nucleotides: TGTGCCCAACCGCGGGGCTCTGGAAACACCATATATTTT. This sequence encodes CAQPRGSGNTIYF.

The genes are TRBV7-9 and TRBJ1-3; D call uncertain. Trimming left V 5 bases short and J 3 bases short, with 5 bases between. This CDR3 is built from 12 residues. CDR1 is SEHNR and CDR2 is FQNEAQ in the germline V gene (reference sequence). The CDR3 is CASSTLGNTIYF. For the CDR3, the DNA is TGTGCCAGCAGCACTCTTGGAAACACCATATATTTT.

This sequence joins TRBV18 and TRBJ1-1; D not certain. Germline values: CDR1 KGHSH, CDR2 LQKENI. The germline V and J ends were trimmed by 1 base and 6 bases, with 24 bases remaining between them. CDR3 length equals 18 residues. The CDR3 sequence: CASSPRFIGTDPFSEAFF. Here the CDR3 DNA reads TGTGCCAGCTCACCACGGTTCATTGGAACAGACCCTTTTTCTGAAGCTTTCTTT.

The chain joins TRBV20-1 to TRBJ2-1; D unclear. Germline loops: CDR1 DFQATT, CDR2 SNEGSKA (reference sequence). This CDR3 contains 11 residues. V was cut by 7 bases and J by 5 bases, with 9 bases left in between. CDR3 nucleotide sequence: TGCAGTGTTGGCCTTAACAATGAGCAGTTCTTC. This gives the protein CSVGLNNEQFF.

A few counts support this clone. The V call is TRBV24-1, the J call TRBJ2-4; 9 positions agree with TRBD2. Trimming took 9 bases from V and 1 from J; bases not matched to a gene: 9. The CDR3 has 16 amino acids. Germline CDR1 is KGHDR and CDR2 is SFDVKD. DNA of the CDR3: TGTGCCACCGTGGTCGGCGGGAGGGGGGCCAAAAACATTCAGTACTTC. This translates into CATVVGGRGAKNIQYF.

The chain couples TRBV10-3 to TRBJ1-2; tentative D call: TRBD1 (5 bases). V shed 6 bases and J shed 1 base, with 18 bases lying between them. Germline values: CDR1 ENHRY, CDR2 SYGVKD. The CDR3 is 16 amino acids. CDR3 DNA sequence: TGTGCCATCAGCGCAATCCAGACAGAATATAACTATGGCTACACCTTC. Amino acid sequence: CAISAIQTEYNYGYTF.

The chain is built from TRBV10-1 and TRBJ1-5, with 8 bases that match TRBD1. J gave up 7 bases and V 3 bases, and 8 bases lay outside the gene matches. This CDR3 has 15 amino acids. The germline CDR1 and CDR2 sequences are WNHNN and SYGVQD (reference sequence). CDR3 sequence (DNA): TGCGCCAGCAGTGAACCCGACAGGGGAACGCAGCCCCAGCATTTT. It encodes CASSEPDRGTQPQHF.

A remark on this clone: One junction end disagrees with the germline gene, perhaps due to a read error. V and J are TRBV7-7 and TRBJ2-2; the D gene is possibly TRBD1 (5 bases). CDR1 and CDR2 (germline): SSHAT, FNYEAQ (reference sequence). The CDR3 runs 15 residues. The CDR3 DNA sequence: TGTGCTAGCAGCCGTGACAGATTAGTTACCGGGGAGCTGTTTTTT. Protein: CASSRDRLVTGELFF. The full variable domain, completed using reference TRBV7-7 and TRBJ2-2, is GAGVSQSPRYKVTKRGQDVTLRCDPISSHATLYWYQQALGQGPEFLTYFNYEAQPDKSGLPSDRFSAERPEGSISTLTIQRTEQRDSAMYRCASSRDRLVTGELFFGEGSRLTVL.

The genes are TRBV28 and TRBJ2-7; TRBD1 matches at 10 bases. This CDR3 spans 15 amino acids. The V segment lost 5 bases and the J segment 5 bases; nucleotides outside the gene matches: 9. CDR1 and CDR2 from the germline V gene are MDHEN and SYDVKM. CDR3 DNA sequence: TGTGCCAGCAGTGAAACCGGGACAGGGGCCCACGAGCAGTACTTC. It translates to CASSETGTGAHEQYF.

The chain is built from TRBV29-1 and TRBJ2-3; 8 nucleotides match TRBD2. The CDR3 has 12 residues. Germline CDR1 is SQVTM and CDR2 is ANQGSEA. The CDR3 DNA is TGCACCGTGACGGGGGGGGCAGATACGCAGTATTTT. Translated: CTVTGGADTQYF.

The chain links TRBV19 to TRBJ1-6, with 9 bases identical to TRBD1. Germline V lookup: CDR1 LNHDA, CDR2 SQIVND (reference sequence). V gave up 3 bases and J gave up 8 bases; unmatched junction bases: 5. The CDR3 has 15 residues. Here the CDR3 reads CASSIGQGFDSPLHF. DNA for the CDR3: TGTGCCAGTAGTATCGGACAGGGGTTTGATTCACCCCTCCACTTT.

This chain uses TRBV6-5 with TRBJ2-7, with 7 bases aligning to TRBD2. With 8 bases clipped from V and 4 bases from J, the junction kept 8 bases outside the gene matches. Germline CDR1 is MNHEY and CDR2 is SVGAGI. CDR3 length: 13 amino acids. The CDR3 sequence: CASVQQGGYEQYF. In DNA form, the CDR3 reads TGTGCCAGCGTTCAGCAGGGAGGGTACGAGCAGTACTTC.

The rearrangement joins TRBV27 to TRBJ1-4; D is perhaps TRBD1 (5 bases). Germline V gene data show CDR1 as MNHEY and CDR2 as SMNVEV (reference sequence). The CDR3 spans 17 residues. The ends were cut back, 4 bases at V and 0 bases at J, with 15 bases in the middle. The DNA for the CDR3 is TGTGCCAGCAGTTCCTTTTTTTCCAGGGCAACTAATGAAAAACTGTTTTTT. Amino acids: CASSSFFSRATNEKLFF.

The genes are TRBV28 and TRBJ1-1, with TRBD1 matching 7 bases. The CDR3 has 14 residues. In germline, CDR1 is MDHEN, CDR2 SYDVKM. With V trimmed by 3 bases and J by 8 bases, 9 bases remained unmatched. In DNA form, the CDR3 reads TGTGCCAGCAGTTTGTGGCAGGGGGGATCGGAAGCTTTCTTT. Amino acids: CASSLWQGGSEAFF. Full variable domain (missing parts from reference TRBV28 and TRBJ1-1): DVKVTQSSRYLVKRTGEKVFLECVQDMDHENMFWYRQDPGLGLRLIYFSYDVKMKEKGDIPEGYSVSREKKERFSLILESASTNQTSMYLCASSLWQGGSEAFFGQGTRLTVV.

This rearrangement joins TRBV6-5 to TRBJ1-1; no definite D call. The germline gives CDR1 MNHEY, CDR2 SVGAGI. Between the trimmed V and J ends, which lost 11 bases and 2 bases, there was a span of 12 bases. This CDR3 has 12 residues. In DNA, the CDR3 is TGTGCCGCGGGCAGGACCAACACTGAAGCTTTCTTT. It translates to CAAGRTNTEAFF.

This clone occurred a few times. V usage is TRBV7-2 and J usage is TRBJ1-5, with 7 nucleotides matching TRBD1. Germline loops: CDR1 SGHTA, CDR2 FQGNSA. The CDR3 length is 14 residues. J lost 6 bases, V lost 4 bases, and 6 bases had no gene match. CDR3 nucleotide sequence: TGTGCCAGCAGCTCAAGACAGGGCGCTCAGCCCCAGCATTTT. Amino acids: CASSSRQGAQPQHF.

The chain has TRBV28 and TRBJ1-5, with D unresolved. CDR1 is MDHEN and CDR2 is SYDVKM in the germline V gene. Trimming cost V 5 bases and J 0 bases, with 17 bases left between them. The CDR3 totals 17 residues. The CDR3 bases are TGTGCCAGCAGTCCGACAATTACAGATTATAGCAATCAGCCCCAGCATTTT. Amino acid sequence: CASSPTITDYSNQPQHF.

The J gene is TRBJ2-4, the V gene TRBV21-1; the DNA was not compared with TRBD1, the D call given in the table. TRBV21-1 is marked as a pseudogene. The CDR3 sequence is 11 residues long. CDR3 sequence: CASSAGDIQYF. The CDR3 bases are TGTGCCAGCAGCGCAGGGGACATTCAGTACTTC.

This chain links TRBV28 with TRBJ2-5, with a weak D call TRBD2 (6 bases). The CDR3 sequence is 13 residues long. CDR1 and CDR2 from the germline V gene are MDHEN and SYDVKM. V was clipped by 3 bases and J by 5 bases, with 10 bases between them. This CDR3 is CASSLEGRETQYF. CDR3 coding DNA: TGTGCCAGCAGTTTGGAGGGGCGCGAGACCCAGTACTTC.

The CDR3 region is CAWSVGGGKSGYTF. CDR3 nucleotide sequence: TGTGCCTGGAGTGTTGGAGGGGGCAAGAGTGGCTACACCTTC. The chain is built from TRBV30 and TRBJ1-2; TRBD1 matches at 7 bases. The germline gives CDR1 GTSNPN, CDR2 SVGIG (reference sequence). The ends lost 0 bases at V and 7 bases at J; junction bases unmatched: 8. The CDR3 contains 14 residues.

This chain joins TRBV18 and TRBJ2-7, with 7 bases matching TRBD1. J lost 6 bases, V lost 3 bases, and 11 bases had no gene match. The V gene's germline CDR1 is KGHSH and CDR2 LQKENI. The CDR3 runs to 15 residues. The CDR3 reads CASSPSLGQLSEQYF. The CDR3 region has the DNA TGTGCCAGCTCACCGTCTTTGGGACAGTTAAGCGAGCAGTACTTC.

The rearrangement uses TRBV5-4 and TRBJ2-3, with 11 positions matching TRBD2. The CDR3 covers 17 residues. Germline V gene sequence: CDR1 SGHNT, CDR2 YYREEE (reference sequence). J lost 3 bases, V lost 4 bases, and 10 bases had no gene match. The CDR3 region has the DNA TGTGCCAGCAGCCTTTGGACCCGGACTAGCGGGACAGATACGCAGTATTTT. Translated: CASSLWTRTSGTDTQYF.

V and J are TRBV4-3 and TRBJ1-3; D possibly corresponds to TRBD1 (5 bases). Germline lookup yields CDR1 LGHNA and CDR2 YSLEER. V gave up 4 bases and J gave up 7 bases, with 14 bases separating them. This CDR3 is 14 amino acids long. The CDR3 DNA reads as TGCGCCAGCAGCCTTCGATACCCAGGGAACACCATATATTTT. Translation gives CASSLRYPGNTIYF.

This chain joins TRBV7-9 and TRBJ2-2; D ambiguous. This CDR3 is built from 13 residues. V was pared by 4 bases and J by 3 bases, with 6 bases between. CDR1 and CDR2 (germline): SEHNR, FQNEAQ (reference sequence). CDR3 in amino acids: CASSSLYTGELFF. The CDR3 nucleotides are TGTGCCAGCAGCTCCCTCTACACCGGGGAGCTGTTTTTT.

CDR3 residues: CASSSGEDTEAFF. The DNA for the CDR3 is TGTGCCAGCAGCTCCGGGGAGGACACTGAAGCTTTCTTT. This chain uses TRBV11-3 with TRBJ1-1; D is ambiguous. Germline loops: CDR1 SGHNT, CDR2 YENEEA. With 4 bases removed from V and 3 bases from J, the gap between germline ends came to 9 bases. This CDR3 has 13 residues.